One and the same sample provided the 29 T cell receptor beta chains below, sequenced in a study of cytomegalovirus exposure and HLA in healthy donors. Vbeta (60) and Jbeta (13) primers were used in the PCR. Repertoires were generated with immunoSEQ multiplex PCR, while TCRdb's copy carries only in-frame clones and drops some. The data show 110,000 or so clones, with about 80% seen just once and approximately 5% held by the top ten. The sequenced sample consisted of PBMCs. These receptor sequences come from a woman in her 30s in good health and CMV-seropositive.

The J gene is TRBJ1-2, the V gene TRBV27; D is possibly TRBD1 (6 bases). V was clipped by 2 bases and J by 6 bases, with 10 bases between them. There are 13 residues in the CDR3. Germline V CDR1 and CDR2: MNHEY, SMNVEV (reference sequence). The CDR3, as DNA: TGTGCCAGCAGTTTAATACAGGGCAATGGCTACACCTTC. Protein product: CASSLIQGNGYTF.

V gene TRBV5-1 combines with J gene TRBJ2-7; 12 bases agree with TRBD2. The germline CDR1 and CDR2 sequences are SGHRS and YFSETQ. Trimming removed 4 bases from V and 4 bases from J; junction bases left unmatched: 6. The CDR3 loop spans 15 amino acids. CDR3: CASSQTSGRSYEQYF. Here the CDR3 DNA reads TGCGCCAGCAGCCAGACTAGCGGGAGATCTTACGAGCAGTACTTC.

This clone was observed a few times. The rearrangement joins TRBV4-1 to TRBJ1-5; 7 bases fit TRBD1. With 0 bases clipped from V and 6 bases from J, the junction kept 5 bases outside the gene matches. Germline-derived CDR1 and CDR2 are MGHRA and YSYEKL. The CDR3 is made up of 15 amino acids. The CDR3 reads CASSQEGQVLQPQHF. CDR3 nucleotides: TGCGCCAGCAGCCAAGAAGGACAGGTACTTCAGCCCCAGCATTTT.

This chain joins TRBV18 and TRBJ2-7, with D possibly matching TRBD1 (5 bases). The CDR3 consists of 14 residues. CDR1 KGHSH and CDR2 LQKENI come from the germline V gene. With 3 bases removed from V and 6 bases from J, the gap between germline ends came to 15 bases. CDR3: CASSPGHQALEQYF. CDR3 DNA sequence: TGTGCCAGCTCACCCGGACACCAGGCCCTCGAGCAGTACTTC.

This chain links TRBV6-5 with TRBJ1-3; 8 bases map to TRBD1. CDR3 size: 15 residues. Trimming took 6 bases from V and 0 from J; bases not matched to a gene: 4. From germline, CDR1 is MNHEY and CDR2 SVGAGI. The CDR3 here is CASRTGVNSGNTIYF. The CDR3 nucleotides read TGTGCCAGCAGGACAGGGGTTAACTCTGGAAACACCATATATTTT.

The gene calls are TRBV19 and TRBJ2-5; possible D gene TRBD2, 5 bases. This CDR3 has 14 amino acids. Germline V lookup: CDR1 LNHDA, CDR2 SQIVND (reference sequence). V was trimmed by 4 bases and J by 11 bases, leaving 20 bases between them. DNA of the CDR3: TGTGCCAGTAGTAGCTGGCCACCATTGTGGGAGCAGTACTTC. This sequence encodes CASSSWPPLWEQYF.

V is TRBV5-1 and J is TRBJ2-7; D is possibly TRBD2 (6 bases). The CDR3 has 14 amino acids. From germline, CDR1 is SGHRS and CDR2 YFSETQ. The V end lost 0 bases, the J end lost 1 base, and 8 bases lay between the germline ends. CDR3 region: CASSLEGGSYEQYF. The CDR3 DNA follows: TGCGCCAGCAGCTTGGAGGGAGGTTCCTACGAGCAGTACTTC.

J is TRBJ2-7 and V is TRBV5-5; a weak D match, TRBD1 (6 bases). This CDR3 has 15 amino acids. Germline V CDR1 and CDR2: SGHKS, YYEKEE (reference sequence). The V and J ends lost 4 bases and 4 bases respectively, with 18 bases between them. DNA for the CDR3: TGTGCCAGCAGCCAGCCCGACAGGCCAGGGTACGAGCAGTACTTC. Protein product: CASSQPDRPGYEQYF. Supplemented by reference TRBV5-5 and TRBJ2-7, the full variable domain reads DAGVTQSPTHLIKTRGQQVTLRCSPISGHKSVSWYQQVLGQGPQFIFQYYEKEERGRGNFPDRFSARQFPNYSSELNVNALLLGDSALYLCASSQPDRPGYEQYFGPGTRLTVT.

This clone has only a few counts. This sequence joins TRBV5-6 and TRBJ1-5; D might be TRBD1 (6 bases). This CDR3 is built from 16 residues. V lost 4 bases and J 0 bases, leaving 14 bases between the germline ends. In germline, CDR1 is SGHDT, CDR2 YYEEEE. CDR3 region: CASSRAGQNSNQPQHF. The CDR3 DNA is TGTGCCAGCAGCCGAGCCGGACAGAATAGCAATCAGCCCCAGCATTTT.

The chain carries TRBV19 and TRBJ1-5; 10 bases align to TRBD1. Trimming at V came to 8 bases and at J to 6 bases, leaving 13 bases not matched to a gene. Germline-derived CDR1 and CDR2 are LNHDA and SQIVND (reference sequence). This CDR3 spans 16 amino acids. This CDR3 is CASGPTGGGVVQPQHF. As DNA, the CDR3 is TGTGCCAGTGGACCGACAGGGGGCGGCGTCGTTCAGCCCCAGCATTTT.

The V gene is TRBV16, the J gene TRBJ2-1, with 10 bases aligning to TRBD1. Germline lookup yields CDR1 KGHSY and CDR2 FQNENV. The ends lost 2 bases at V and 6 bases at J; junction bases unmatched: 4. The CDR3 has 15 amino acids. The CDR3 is CASSQGTGVINEQFF. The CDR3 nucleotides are TGTGCCAGCAGCCAAGGGACAGGGGTCATCAATGAGCAGTTCTTC.

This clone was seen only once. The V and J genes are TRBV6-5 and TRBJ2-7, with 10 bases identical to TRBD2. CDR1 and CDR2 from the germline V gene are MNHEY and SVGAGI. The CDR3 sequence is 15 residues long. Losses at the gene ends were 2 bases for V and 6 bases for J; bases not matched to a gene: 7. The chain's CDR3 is CASSYRTSGETEQYF. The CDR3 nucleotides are TGTGCCAGCAGTTACCGGACTAGCGGAGAGACCGAGCAGTACTTC.

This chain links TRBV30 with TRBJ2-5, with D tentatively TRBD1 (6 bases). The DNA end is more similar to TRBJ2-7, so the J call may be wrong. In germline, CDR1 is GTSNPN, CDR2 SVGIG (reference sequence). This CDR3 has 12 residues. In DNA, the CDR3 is TGTGCCTGGAGTGCTATGGGGGCCGAGCAGTACTTC. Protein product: CAWSAMGAEQYF.

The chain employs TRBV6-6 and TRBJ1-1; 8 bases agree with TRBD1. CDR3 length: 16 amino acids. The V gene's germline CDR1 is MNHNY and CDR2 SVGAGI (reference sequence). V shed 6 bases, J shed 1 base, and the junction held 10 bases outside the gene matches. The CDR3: CASRYTGQGTNTEAFF. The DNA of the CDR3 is TGTGCCAGCAGGTACACCGGACAGGGAACGAACACTGAAGCTTTCTTT.

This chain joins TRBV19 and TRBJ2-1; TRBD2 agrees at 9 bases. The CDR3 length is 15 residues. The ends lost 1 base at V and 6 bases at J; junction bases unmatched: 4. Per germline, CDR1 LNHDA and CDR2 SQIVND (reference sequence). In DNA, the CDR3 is TGTGCCAGTAGTATAGGTCTAGCGGGAACCAATGAGCAGTTCTTC. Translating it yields CASSIGLAGTNEQFF. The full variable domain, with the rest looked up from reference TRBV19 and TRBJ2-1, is DGGITQSPKYLFRKEGQNVTLSCEQNLNHDAMYWYRQDPGQGLRLIYYSQIVNDFQKGDIAEGYSVSREKKESFPLTVTSAQKNPTAFYLCASSIGLAGTNEQFFGPGTRLTVL.

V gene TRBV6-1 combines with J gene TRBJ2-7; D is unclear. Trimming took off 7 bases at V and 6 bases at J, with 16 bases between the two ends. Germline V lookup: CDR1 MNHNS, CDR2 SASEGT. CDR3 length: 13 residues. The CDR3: CASTFDTSLEQYF. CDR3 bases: TGTGCCAGCACTTTCGACACATCTCTCGAGCAGTACTTC.

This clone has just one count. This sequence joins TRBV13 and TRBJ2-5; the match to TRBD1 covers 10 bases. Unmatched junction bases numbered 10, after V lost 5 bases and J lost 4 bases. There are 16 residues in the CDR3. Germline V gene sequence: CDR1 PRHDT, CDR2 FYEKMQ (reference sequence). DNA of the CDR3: TGTGCCAGCAGCCCCCGGGACAGGGGCCGGTTAGAGACCCAGTACTTC. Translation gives CASSPRDRGRLETQYF.

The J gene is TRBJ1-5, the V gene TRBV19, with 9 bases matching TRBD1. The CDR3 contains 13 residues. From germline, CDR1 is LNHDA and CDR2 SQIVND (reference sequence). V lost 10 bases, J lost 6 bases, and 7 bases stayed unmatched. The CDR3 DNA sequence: TGTGCCACCCGGGACAGGGATTCTCAGCCCCAGCATTTT. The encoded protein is CATRDRDSQPQHF. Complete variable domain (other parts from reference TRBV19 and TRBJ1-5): DGGITQSPKYLFRKEGQNVTLSCEQNLNHDAMYWYRQDPGQGLRLIYYSQIVNDFQKGDIAEGYSVSREKKESFPLTVTSAQKNPTAFYLCATRDRDSQPQHFGDGTRLSIL.

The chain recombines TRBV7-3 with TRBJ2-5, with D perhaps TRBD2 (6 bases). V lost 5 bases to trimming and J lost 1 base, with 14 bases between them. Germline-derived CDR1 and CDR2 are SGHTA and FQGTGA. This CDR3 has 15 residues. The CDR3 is CASSPMGGLQETQYF. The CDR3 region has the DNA TGTGCCAGCAGCCCAATGGGGGGACTCCAAGAGACCCAGTACTTC.

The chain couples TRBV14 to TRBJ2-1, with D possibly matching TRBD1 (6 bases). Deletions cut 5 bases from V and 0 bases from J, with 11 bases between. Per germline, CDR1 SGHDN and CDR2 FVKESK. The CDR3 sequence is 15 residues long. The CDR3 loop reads CASSVDRSSYNEQFF. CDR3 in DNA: TGTGCCAGCAGCGTCGACAGGAGCTCCTACAATGAGCAGTTCTTC.

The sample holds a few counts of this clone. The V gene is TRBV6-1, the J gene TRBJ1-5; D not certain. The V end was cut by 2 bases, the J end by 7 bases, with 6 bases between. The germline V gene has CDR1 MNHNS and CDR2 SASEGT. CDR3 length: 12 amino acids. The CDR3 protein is CASSELRQPQHF. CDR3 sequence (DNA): TGTGCCAGCAGTGAACTTCGGCAGCCCCAGCATTTT.

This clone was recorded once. The CDR3 DNA is TGCGCCAGCAGCTTGGAAGGAGGGCACACTGAAGCTTTCTTT. Encoded protein: CASSLEGGHTEAFF. The V and J genes are TRBV5-1 and TRBJ1-1, with D unresolved. Germline CDR1 reads SGHRS; CDR2 reads YFSETQ. The CDR3 is 14 residues long. V lost 0 bases to trimming and J lost 3 bases, with 9 bases between them.

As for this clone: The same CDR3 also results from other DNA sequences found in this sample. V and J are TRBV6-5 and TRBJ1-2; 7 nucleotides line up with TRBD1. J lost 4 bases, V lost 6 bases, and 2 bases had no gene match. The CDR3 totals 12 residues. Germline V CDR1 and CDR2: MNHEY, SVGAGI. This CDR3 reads CASSRDSYGYTF. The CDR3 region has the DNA TGTGCCAGCAGCCGGGACAGCTATGGCTACACCTTC.

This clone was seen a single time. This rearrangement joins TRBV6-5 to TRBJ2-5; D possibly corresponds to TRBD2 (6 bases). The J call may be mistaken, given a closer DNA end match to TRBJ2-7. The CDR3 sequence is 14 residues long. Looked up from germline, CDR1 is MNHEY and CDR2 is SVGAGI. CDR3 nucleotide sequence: TGTGCCAGCAGTTACTTCGTTAGCGGCTACGAGCAGTACTTC. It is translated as CASSYFVSGYEQYF.

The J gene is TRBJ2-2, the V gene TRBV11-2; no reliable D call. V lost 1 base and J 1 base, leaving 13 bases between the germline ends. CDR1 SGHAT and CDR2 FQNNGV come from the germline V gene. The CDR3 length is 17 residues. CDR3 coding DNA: TGTGCCAGCAGCTTAGGTTTTTTGGAGCTGAACACCGGGGAGCTGTTTTTT. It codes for CASSLGFLELNTGELFF.

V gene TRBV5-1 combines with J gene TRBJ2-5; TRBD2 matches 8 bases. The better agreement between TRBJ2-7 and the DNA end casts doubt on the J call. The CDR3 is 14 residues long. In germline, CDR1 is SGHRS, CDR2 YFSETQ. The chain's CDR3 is CASRPGLDTYEQYF. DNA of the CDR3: TGCGCCAGCAGGCCGGGACTAGATACCTACGAGCAGTACTTC.

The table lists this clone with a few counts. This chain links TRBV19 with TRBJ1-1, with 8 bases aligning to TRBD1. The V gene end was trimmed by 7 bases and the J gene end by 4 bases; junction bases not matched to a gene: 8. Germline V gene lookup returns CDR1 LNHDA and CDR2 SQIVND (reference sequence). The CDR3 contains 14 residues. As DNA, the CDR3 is TGTGCCAGTAAAGGACAGGGCCCTTCCACTGAAGCTTTCTTT. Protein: CASKGQGPSTEAFF.

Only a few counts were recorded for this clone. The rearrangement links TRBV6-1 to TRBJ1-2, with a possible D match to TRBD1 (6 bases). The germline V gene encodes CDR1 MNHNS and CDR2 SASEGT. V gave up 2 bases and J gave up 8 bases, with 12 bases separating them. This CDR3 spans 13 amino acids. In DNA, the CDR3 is TGTGCCAGCAGTGAACAGGACAGATCCGGCTACACCTTC. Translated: CASSEQDRSGYTF.

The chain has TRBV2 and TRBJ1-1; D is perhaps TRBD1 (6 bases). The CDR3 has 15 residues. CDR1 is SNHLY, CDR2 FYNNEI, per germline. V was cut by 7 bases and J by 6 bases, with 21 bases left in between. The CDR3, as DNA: TGTGCCAGCACCCTCCGACGGGGGGGCGACGCTGAAGCTTTCTTT. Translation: CASTLRRGGDAEAFF.